The 15 T cell receptor beta chains in this list originate from one sample, sequenced in a study of T cell responses to AZD1222 COVID-19 vaccine (dated by TCRdb to 2020 to 2022). This specimen's time point label, per the study, means: baseline before first vaccination. The treatment or condition tag for this specimen amounts to: meningococcal conjugate vaccine given as trial control. Preparation of the library involved the immunoSEQ multiplex PCR assay. Not all clones reach the TCRdb copy of this immuneACCESS table, which keeps in-frame sequences only. Checked studies attribute under half of the gap to unresolved V genes and leave the rest unexplained. This sample has about 49,000 clones in its table, and roughly 80% of those were observed once. Clones ranked in the top ten supply roughly 20% of the sample. The material sequenced was peripheral blood, taken on day 0 of MenACWY control vaccination. The receptors derive from an adult in good health.

The chain is built from TRBV19 and TRBJ1-3; a weak D match, TRBD1 (5 bases). The V end lost 3 bases, the J end lost 0 bases, and 18 bases lay between the germline ends. CDR1 LNHDA and CDR2 SQIVND come from the germline V gene (reference sequence). The CDR3 is 18 residues long. CDR3 bases: TGTGCCAGTAGTATTACAACGACCCGGGGGATCTCTGGAAACACCATATATTTT. It translates to CASSITTTRGISGNTIYF. The whole variable domain, remainder taken from reference TRBV19 and TRBJ1-3, is DGGITQSPKYLFRKEGQNVTLSCEQNLNHDAMYWYRQDPGQGLRLIYYSQIVNDFQKGDIAEGYSVSREKKESFPLTVTSAQKNPTAFYLCASSITTTRGISGNTIYFGEGSWLTVV.

The chain joins TRBV28 to TRBJ2-6; D perhaps matches TRBD2 (6 bases). V was cut by 6 bases and J by 4 bases, with 13 bases left in between. The CDR3 covers 15 residues. Germline CDR1 MDHEN, CDR2 SYDVKM. The CDR3 nucleotides are TGTGCCAGCAGCATTCCGGGGAGGGGGGCCAACGTCCTGACTTTC. It yields the protein CASSIPGRGANVLTF.

The chain couples TRBV4-2 to TRBJ2-3, with 7 bases aligning to TRBD1. V lost 0 bases and J lost 5; bases outside the gene matches: 2. Germline V lookup: CDR1 LGHNA, CDR2 YNFKEQ. This CDR3 region has 14 residues. The CDR3, as DNA: TGTGCCAGCAGCCAAGATGGGGACAGAGATACGCAGTATTTT. It encodes CASSQDGDRDTQYF.

The J gene is TRBJ1-6, the V gene TRBV2; tentatively, D is TRBD1 (5 bases). Trimming removed 3 bases at V and 7 bases at J, with 10 bases between. Germline V gene sequence: CDR1 SNHLY, CDR2 FYNNEI. This CDR3 is built from 14 residues. CDR3 loop: CASSDRRDNSPLHF. CDR3 sequence (DNA): TGTGCCAGCAGTGACAGGAGGGACAATTCACCCCTCCACTTT.

V gene TRBV10-2 combines with J gene TRBJ2-7, with D perhaps TRBD1 or TRBD2 (5 bases each). Germline loops: CDR1 WSHSY, CDR2 SAAADI. V was shortened by 0 bases and J by 7 bases, with 7 bases between the two germline ends. The CDR3 runs 12 residues. The CDR3 nucleotides read TGCGCCAGCAGTGAGTCTTGGGGGGAGCAGTACTTC. Encoded protein: CASSESWGEQYF.

The rearrangement links TRBV6-1 to TRBJ2-3; TRBD2 matches at 9 bases. Germline loops: CDR1 MNHNS, CDR2 SASEGT. CDR3 length: 18 amino acids. The V segment lost 3 bases and the J segment 6 bases; nucleotides outside the gene matches: 16. In DNA, the CDR3 is TGTGCCAGCAGTGACCTTCCGGCTAGCGGGATTGCGTTGGATACGCAGTATTTT. This gives the protein CASSDLPASGIALDTQYF.

This rearrangement joins TRBV6-5 to TRBJ2-5; no firm D call. V was trimmed by 0 bases and J by 2 bases, leaving 10 bases between them. Germline CDR1 reads MNHEY; CDR2 reads SVGAGI. CDR3 length: 15 amino acids. As DNA, the CDR3 is TGTGCCAGCAGTTACTCGAGATGGTCGCAAGAGACCCAGTACTTC. Encoded protein: CASSYSRWSQETQYF.

V usage is TRBV2 and J usage is TRBJ2-5; maybe TRBD2 (5 bases). V was shortened by 8 bases and J by 1 base, with 11 bases between the two germline ends. This CDR3 is built from 13 residues. Germline V gene sequence: CDR1 SNHLY, CDR2 FYNNEI. The DNA of the CDR3 is TGTGCCAGCTGCCTCCGGGGCCAAGAGACCCAGTACTTC. This sequence encodes CASCLRGQETQYF.

This clone has a single count. V usage is TRBV5-1 and J usage is TRBJ1-4, with D possibly being TRBD1 (5 bases). Deletions cut 0 bases from V and 5 bases from J, with 11 bases between. Germline V CDR1 and CDR2: SGHRS, YFSETQ. This CDR3 is built from 15 residues. The CDR3, as DNA: TGCGCCAGCAGCTTGGAAGGTTCAGGGAATGAAAAACTGTTTTTT. Residues: CASSLEGSGNEKLFF.

The chain has TRBV19 and TRBJ2-5; 9 bases are shared with TRBD2. CDR1 LNHDA and CDR2 SQIVND come from the germline V gene (reference sequence). The length of the CDR3 is 17 residues. The junction had 13 bases not matched to a gene; V was cut back by 3 bases and J by 5 bases. This CDR3 reads CASSIWSASGVGETQYF. The CDR3 nucleotides are TGTGCCAGTAGTATCTGGTCGGCTAGCGGGGTTGGGGAGACCCAGTACTTC. Full variable domain (rest looked up from reference TRBV19 and TRBJ2-5): DGGITQSPKYLFRKEGQNVTLSCEQNLNHDAMYWYRQDPGQGLRLIYYSQIVNDFQKGDIAEGYSVSREKKESFPLTVTSAQKNPTAFYLCASSIWSASGVGETQYFGPGTRLLVL.

V is TRBV29-1 and J is TRBJ1-1, with D possibly matching TRBD1 (5 bases). The CDR3 contains 12 residues. Deletions cut 4 bases from V and 2 bases from J, with 8 bases between. Per the germline V gene, CDR1 is SQVTM and CDR2 is ANQGSEA. The CDR3 reads CSVAWGNTEAFF. CDR3 sequence (DNA): TGCAGCGTTGCATGGGGCAACACTGAAGCTTTCTTT.

The CDR3 DNA follows: TGTGCCAGCAGCTTCAGGGGGCTCGGCAATCAGCCCCAGCATTTT. Translation gives CASSFRGLGNQPQHF. The genes are TRBV5-6 and TRBJ1-5; 8 nucleotides agree with TRBD1. This CDR3 region has 15 residues. V gave up 2 bases and J gave up 2 bases; unmatched junction bases: 3. The germline V gene has CDR1 SGHDT and CDR2 YYEEEE.

This clone was picked up a small number of times. The V and J genes are TRBV5-5 and TRBJ2-1; 10 nucleotides match TRBD2. The CDR3 has 15 amino acids. Germline assignment: CDR1 SGHKS and CDR2 YYEKEE (reference sequence). V lost 2 bases and J lost 5; bases outside the gene matches: 4. The DNA for the CDR3 is TGTGCCAGCAGCTTCACCGGACTAGCGGACAATGAGCAGTTCTTC. This encodes CASSFTGLADNEQFF.

The rearrangement joins TRBV10-1 to TRBJ1-3; D perhaps matches TRBD1 (6 bases). This CDR3 region has 14 residues. CDR1 and CDR2 (germline): WNHNN, SYGVQD (reference sequence). Trimming stripped 3 bases from V and 1 base from J, with 7 bases between. The CDR3 loop is CASSEGGSGNTIYF. CDR3 sequence (DNA): TGCGCCAGCAGTGAAGGGGGATCTGGAAACACCATATATTTT.

The sample holds a few counts of this clone. The identical CDR3 is also encoded by other nucleotide sequences in the sample. This sequence joins TRBV20-1 and TRBJ2-5; no reliable D call. V lost 3 bases to trimming and J lost 5 bases, with 10 bases between them. The CDR3 is 12 amino acids. CDR1 is DFQATT and CDR2 is SNEGSKA in the germline V gene (reference sequence). CDR3 DNA sequence: TGCAGTGCTAGTGAGATCCAGGAGACCCAGTACTTC. Translating it yields CSASEIQETQYF.